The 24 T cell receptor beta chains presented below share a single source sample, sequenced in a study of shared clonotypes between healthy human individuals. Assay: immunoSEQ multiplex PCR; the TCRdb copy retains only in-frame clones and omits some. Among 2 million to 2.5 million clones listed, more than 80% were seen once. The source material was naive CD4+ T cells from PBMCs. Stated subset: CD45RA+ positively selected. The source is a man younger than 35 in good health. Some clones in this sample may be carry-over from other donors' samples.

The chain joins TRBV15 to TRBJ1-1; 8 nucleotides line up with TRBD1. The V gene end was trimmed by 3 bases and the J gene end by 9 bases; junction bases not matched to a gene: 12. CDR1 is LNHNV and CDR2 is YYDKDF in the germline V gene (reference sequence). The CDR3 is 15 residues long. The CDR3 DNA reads TGTGCCACCAGCAGTCTCCAGGGGGACAGGTCCAAAGCTTTCTTT. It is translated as CATSSLQGDRSKAFF. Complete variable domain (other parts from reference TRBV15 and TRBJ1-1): DAMVIQNPRYQVTQFGKPVTLSCSQTLNHNVMYWYQQKSSQAPKLLFHYYDKDFNNEADTPDNFQSRRPNTSFCFLDIRSPGLGDTAMYLCATSSLQGDRSKAFFGQGTRLTVV.

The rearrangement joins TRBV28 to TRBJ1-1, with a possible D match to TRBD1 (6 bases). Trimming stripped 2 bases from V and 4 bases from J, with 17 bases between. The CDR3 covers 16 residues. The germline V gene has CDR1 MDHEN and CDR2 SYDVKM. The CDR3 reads CASSLGGARSGTEAFF. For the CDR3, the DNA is TGTGCCAGCAGTTTAGGGGGGGCGCGGAGCGGCACTGAAGCTTTCTTT.

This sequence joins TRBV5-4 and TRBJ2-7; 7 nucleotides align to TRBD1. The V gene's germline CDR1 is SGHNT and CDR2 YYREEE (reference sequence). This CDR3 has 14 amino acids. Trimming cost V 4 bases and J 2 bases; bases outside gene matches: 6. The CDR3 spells CASSPRDSTYEQYF. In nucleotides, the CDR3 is TGTGCCAGCAGCCCGAGGGACAGCACCTACGAGCAGTACTTC.

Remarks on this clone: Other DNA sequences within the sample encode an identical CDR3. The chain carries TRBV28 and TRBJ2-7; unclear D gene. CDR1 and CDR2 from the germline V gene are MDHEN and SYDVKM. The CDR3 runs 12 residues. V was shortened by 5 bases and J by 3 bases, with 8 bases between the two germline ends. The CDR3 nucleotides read TGTGCCAGCAGTGCTAGGTTCTACGAGCAGTACTTC. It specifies CASSARFYEQYF.

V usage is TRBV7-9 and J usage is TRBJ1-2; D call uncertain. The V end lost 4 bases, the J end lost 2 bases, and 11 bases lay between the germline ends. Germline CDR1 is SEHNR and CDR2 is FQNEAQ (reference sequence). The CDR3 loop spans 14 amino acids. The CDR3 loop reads CASSWTEPNYGYTF. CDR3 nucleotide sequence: TGTGCCAGCAGCTGGACGGAACCGAACTATGGCTACACCTTC. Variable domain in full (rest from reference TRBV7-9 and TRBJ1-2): DTGVSQNPRHKITKRGQNVTFRCDPISEHNRLYWYRQTLGQGPEFLTYFQNEAQLEKSRLLSDRFSAERPKGSFSTLEIQRTEQGDSAMYLCASSWTEPNYGYTFGSGTRLTVV.

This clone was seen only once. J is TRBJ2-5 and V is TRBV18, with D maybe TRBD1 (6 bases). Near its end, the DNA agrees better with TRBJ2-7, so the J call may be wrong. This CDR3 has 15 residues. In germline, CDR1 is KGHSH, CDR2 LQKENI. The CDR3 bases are TGTGCCAGCTCACCAATCGAGTCAGGGGCCTACGAGCAGTACTTC. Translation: CASSPIESGAYEQYF.

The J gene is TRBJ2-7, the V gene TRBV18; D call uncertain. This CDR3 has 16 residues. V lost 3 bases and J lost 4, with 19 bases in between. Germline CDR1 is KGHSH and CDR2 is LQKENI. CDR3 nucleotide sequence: TGTGCCAGCTCACCGGCCCAGGACCGACTTGGGTACGAGCAGTACTTC. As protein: CASSPAQDRLGYEQYF.

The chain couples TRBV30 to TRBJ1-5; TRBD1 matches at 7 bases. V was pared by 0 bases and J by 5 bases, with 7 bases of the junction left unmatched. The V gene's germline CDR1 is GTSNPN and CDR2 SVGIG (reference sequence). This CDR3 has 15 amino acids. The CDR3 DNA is TGTGCCTGGAGTGTGCAGGGGGGAGATTATCAGCCCCAGCATTTT. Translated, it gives CAWSVQGGDYQPQHF.

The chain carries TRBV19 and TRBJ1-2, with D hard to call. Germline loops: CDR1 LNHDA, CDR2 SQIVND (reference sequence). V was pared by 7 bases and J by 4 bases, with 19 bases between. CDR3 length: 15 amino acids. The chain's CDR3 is CASNTIPTSGYGYTF. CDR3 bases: TGTGCCAGTAATACTATTCCAACCTCGGGCTATGGCTACACCTTC.

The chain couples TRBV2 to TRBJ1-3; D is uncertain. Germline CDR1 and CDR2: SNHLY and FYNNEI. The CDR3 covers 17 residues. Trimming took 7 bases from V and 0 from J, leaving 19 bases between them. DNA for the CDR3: TGTGCCAGCAACGGTAGGAGGGCGGGAGCCTCTGGAAACACCATATATTTT. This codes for CASNGRRAGASGNTIYF. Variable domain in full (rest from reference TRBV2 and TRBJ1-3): EPEVTQTPSHQVTQMGQEVILRCVPISNHLYFYWYRQILGQKVEFLVSFYNNEISEKSEIFDDQFSVERPDGSNFTLKIRSTKLEDSAMYFCASNGRRAGASGNTIYFGEGSWLTVV.

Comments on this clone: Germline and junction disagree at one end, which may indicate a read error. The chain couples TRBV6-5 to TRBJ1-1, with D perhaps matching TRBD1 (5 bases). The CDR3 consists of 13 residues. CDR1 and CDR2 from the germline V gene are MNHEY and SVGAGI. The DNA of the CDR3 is TGTGCCAGCAGTCCTCTTACCTTTGAAGGGGCCGTTTTT. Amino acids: CASSPLTFEGAVF.

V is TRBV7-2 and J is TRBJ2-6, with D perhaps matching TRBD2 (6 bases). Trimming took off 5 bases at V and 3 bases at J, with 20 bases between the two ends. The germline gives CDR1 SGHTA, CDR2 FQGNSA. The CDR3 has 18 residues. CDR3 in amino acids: CASSPGRPAGLGANVLTF. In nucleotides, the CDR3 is TGTGCCAGCAGCCCCGGACGCCCGGCGGGGCTTGGGGCCAACGTCCTGACTTTC.

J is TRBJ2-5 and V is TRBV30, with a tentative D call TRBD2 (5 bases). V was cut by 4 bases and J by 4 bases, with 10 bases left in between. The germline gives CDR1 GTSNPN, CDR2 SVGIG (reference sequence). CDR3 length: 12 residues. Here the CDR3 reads CAWTGKGETQYF. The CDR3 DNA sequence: TGTGCCTGGACGGGAAAGGGAGAGACCCAGTACTTC.

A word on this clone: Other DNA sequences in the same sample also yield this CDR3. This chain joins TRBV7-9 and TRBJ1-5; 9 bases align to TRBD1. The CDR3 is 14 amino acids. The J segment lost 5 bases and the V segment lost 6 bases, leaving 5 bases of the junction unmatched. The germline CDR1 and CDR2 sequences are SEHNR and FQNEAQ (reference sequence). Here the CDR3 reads CASSLTGGDQPQHF. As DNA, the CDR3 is TGTGCCAGCAGTCTGACAGGGGGGGATCAGCCCCAGCATTTT. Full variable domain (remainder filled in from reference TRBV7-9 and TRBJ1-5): DTGVSQNPRHKITKRGQNVTFRCDPISEHNRLYWYRQTLGQGPEFLTYFQNEAQLEKSRLLSDRFSAERPKGSFSTLEIQRTEQGDSAMYLCASSLTGGDQPQHFGDGTRLSIL.

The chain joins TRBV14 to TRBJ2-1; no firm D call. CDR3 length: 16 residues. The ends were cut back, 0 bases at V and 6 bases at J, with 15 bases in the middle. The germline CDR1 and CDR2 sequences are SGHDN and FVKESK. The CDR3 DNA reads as TGTGCCAGCAGCCAAGATCCTGGGTTACGGCTCAATGAGCAGTTCTTC. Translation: CASSQDPGLRLNEQFF.

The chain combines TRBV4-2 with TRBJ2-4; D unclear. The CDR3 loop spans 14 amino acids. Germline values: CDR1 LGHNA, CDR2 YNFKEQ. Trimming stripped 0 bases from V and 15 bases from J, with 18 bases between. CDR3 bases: TGTGCCAGCAGCCAAGATCTTCTGGGTTCCCCTCGGTACTTC. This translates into CASSQDLLGSPRYF.

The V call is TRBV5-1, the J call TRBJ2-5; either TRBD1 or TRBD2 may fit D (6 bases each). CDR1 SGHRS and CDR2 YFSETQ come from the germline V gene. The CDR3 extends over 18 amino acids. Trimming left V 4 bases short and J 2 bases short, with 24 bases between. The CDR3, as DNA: TGCGCCAGCAGCACCCGCGGGGCAGGGGCTCGCGGGCAAGAGACCCAGTACTTC. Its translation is CASSTRGAGARGQETQYF.

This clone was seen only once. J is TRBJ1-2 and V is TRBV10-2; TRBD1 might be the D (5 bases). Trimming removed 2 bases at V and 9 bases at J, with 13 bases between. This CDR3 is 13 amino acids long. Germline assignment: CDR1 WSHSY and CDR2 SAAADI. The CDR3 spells CASSERQGWSYTF. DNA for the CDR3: TGCGCCAGCAGTGAGCGCCAGGGTTGGAGCTACACCTTC.

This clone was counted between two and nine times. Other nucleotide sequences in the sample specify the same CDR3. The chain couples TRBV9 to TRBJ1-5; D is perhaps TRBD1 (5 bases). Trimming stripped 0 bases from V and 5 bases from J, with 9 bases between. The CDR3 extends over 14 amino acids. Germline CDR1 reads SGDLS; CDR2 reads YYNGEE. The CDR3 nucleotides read TGTGCCAGCAGCGTAGTTGGGGGTGATCAGCCCCAGCATTTT. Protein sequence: CASSVVGGDQPQHF.

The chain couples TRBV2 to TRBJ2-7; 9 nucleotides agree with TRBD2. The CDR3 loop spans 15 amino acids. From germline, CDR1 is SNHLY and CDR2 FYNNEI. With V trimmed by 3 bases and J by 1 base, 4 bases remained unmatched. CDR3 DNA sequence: TGTGCCAGCAGTGATGGCGGGAGGGTTTCCTACGAGCAGTACTTC. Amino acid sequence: CASSDGGRVSYEQYF.

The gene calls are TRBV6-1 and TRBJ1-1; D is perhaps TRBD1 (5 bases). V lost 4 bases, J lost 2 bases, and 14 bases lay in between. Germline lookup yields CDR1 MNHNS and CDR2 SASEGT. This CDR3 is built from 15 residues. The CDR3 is CASSVGGDPNTEAFF. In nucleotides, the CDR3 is TGTGCCAGCAGTGTTGGGGGGGACCCAAACACTGAAGCTTTCTTT.

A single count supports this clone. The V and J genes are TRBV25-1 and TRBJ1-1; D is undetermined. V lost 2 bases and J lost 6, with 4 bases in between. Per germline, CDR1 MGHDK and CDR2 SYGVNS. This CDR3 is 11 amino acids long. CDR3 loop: CASSEKAEAFF. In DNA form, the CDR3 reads TGTGCCAGCAGTGAAAAGGCTGAAGCTTTCTTT. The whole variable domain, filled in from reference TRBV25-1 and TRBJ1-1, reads EADIYQTPRYLVIGTGKKITLECSQTMGHDKMYWYQQDPGMELHLIHYSYGVNSTEKGDLSSESTVSRIRTEHFPLTLESARPSHTSQYLCASSEKAEAFFGQGTRLTVV.

The CDR3: CASSGAGTEAGELFF. CDR3 coding DNA: TGTGCCAGCAGCGGGGCCGGGACAGAGGCCGGGGAGCTGTTTTTT. The chain employs TRBV5-4 and TRBJ2-2, with 7 bases aligning to TRBD1. V lost 4 bases to trimming and J lost 6 bases; unmatched junction nucleotides: 9. Germline assignment: CDR1 SGHNT and CDR2 YYREEE (reference sequence). The CDR3 consists of 15 residues.

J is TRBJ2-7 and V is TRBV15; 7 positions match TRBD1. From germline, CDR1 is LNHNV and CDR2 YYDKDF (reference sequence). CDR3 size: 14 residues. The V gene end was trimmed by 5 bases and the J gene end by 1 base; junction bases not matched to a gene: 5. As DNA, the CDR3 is TGTGCCACCAGCGGGACAGTCGATTCCTACGAGCAGTACTTC. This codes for CATSGTVDSYEQYF.